The next 16 T cell receptor beta chains were all read from a single sample in a study of T-cell reconstitution after alpha-beta-depleted transplantation in children. Unique molecular identifiers tagged the TCRbeta library. TCRdb recomputed calls from the PCR reads with MiXCR, one row per CDR3 protein. The sample contains hundreds of thousands of distinct CDR3 sequences, about an eighth of which appear only once. The sample was PBMCs, taken before TCRalphabeta/CD19-depleted stem cell transplant. These receptors were taken from a girl aged 2-10 years with congenital amegakaryocytic thrombocytopenia, due to receive a stem cell transplant.

This clonotype appeared many times. V gene TRBV12-3 or TRBV12-4 combines with J gene TRBJ2-1, with a tentative D call TRBD2 (6 bases). CDR3 length: 13 amino acids. V was pared by 5 bases and J by 10 bases, with 15 bases between. The CDR3 protein is CASSPLPGLEQFF. Here the CDR3 DNA reads TGTGCCAGCAGTCCGCTTCCGGGACTGGAGCAGTTCTTC.

This clonotype was detected ten times or more. This CDR3 is CASSFRGGGTDTQYF. CDR3 DNA: TGTGCCAGCAGTTTCCGAGGAGGAGGCACAGATACGCAGTATTTT. The rearrangement links TRBV12-3 or TRBV12-4 to TRBJ2-3; D may be TRBD2 (5 bases). V lost 3 bases and J lost 1, with 11 bases in between. This CDR3 is built from 15 residues.

This clonotype has at least ten counts. Here the CDR3 reads CASSLHLGGQSYEQYF. CDR3 bases: TGCGCCAGCAGCCTACACCTAGGGGGACAAAGCTACGAGCAGTACTTC. The rearrangement joins TRBV5-1 to TRBJ2-7; perhaps TRBD1 as D (6 bases). CDR1 and CDR2 (germline): SGHRS, YFSETQ. CDR3 length: 16 residues. V was cut by 4 bases and J by 3 bases, with 20 bases left in between.

In this sample, this clonotype turned up many times. The genes are TRBV29-1 and TRBJ2-7, with 8 bases identical to TRBD2. Trimming took 4 bases from V and 1 from J; bases not matched to a gene: 6. CDR3 length equals 14 residues. Per germline, CDR1 SQVTM and CDR2 ANQGSEA. This CDR3 reads CSVVWSSGSYEQYF. The CDR3 bases are TGCAGCGTTGTTTGGTCTAGCGGGTCCTACGAGCAGTACTTC.

This clonotype has only a few counts. The gene calls are TRBV21-1 and TRBJ2-2. TRBV21-1 is designated a pseudogene. The CDR3 loop spans 13 amino acids. In DNA, the CDR3 is TGTGCCAGCAGCAAACGACACACCGGGGAGCTGTTTTTT. This sequence encodes CASSKRHTGELFF.

The V and J genes are TRBV7-8 and TRBJ2-5; TRBD2 is a possible D gene (6 bases). The CDR3 length is 17 residues. The germline CDR1 and CDR2 sequences are SGHVS and FQNEAQ. V was clipped by 5 bases and J by 2 bases, with 21 bases between them. The CDR3 here is CASSTLAGFGEQETQYF. CDR3 bases: TGTGCCAGCAGCACCCTGGCGGGGTTCGGCGAACAAGAGACCCAGTACTTC.

This clonotype came up many times. The chain combines TRBV7-9 with TRBJ1-2; D uncertain. This CDR3 comprises 15 residues. Germline values: CDR1 SEHNR, CDR2 FQNEAQ (reference sequence). Trimming removed 3 bases from V and 8 bases from J, with 19 bases in between. CDR3 residues: CASSFGLTDPMGYTF. CDR3 nucleotides: TGTGCCAGCAGCTTCGGCCTTACCGATCCGATGGGCTACACCTTC. The whole variable domain, remainder taken from reference TRBV7-9 and TRBJ1-2, is DTGVSQNPRHKITKRGQNVTFRCDPISEHNRLYWYRQTLGQGPEFLTYFQNEAQLEKSRLLSDRFSAERPKGSFSTLEIQRTEQGDSAMYLCASSFGLTDPMGYTFGSGTRLTVV.

This clonotype has just a few counts. This rearrangement joins TRBV5-1 to TRBJ2-3; TRBD2 might be the D (6 bases). The CDR3 length is 14 residues. Germline CDR1 and CDR2: SGHRS and YFSETQ. V was trimmed by 5 bases and J by 4 bases, leaving 14 bases between them. The CDR3 protein is CASRLEGRSDTQYF. Here the CDR3 DNA reads TGCGCCAGCAGACTGGAGGGCCGGTCAGATACGCAGTATTTT.

The table lists this clonotype with a few counts. The chain links TRBV5-1 to TRBJ1-2; tentative D call: TRBD1 (5 bases). V gave up 0 bases and J gave up 1 base, with 7 bases separating them. Germline V gives CDR1 SGHRS, CDR2 YFSETQ. The CDR3 length is 14 residues. This CDR3 is CASSLARDNYGYTF. Written as DNA, the CDR3 is TGCGCCAGCAGCTTGGCCAGGGATAACTATGGCTACACCTTC. The full variable domain, its missing parts supplied by reference TRBV5-1 and TRBJ1-2, is KAGVTQTPRYLIKTRGQQVTLSCSPISGHRSVSWYQQTPGQGLQFLFEYFSETQRNKGNFPGRFSGRQFSNSRSEMNVSTLELGDSALYLCASSLARDNYGYTFGSGTRLTVV.

CDR3 loop: CASWTSGGSSNEQFF. The CDR3 bases are TGCGCCAGCTGGACTAGCGGGGGCTCTTCGAATGAGCAGTTCTTC. The genes are TRBV10-2 and TRBJ2-1, with 13 bases fitting TRBD2. Germline CDR1 is WSHSY and CDR2 is SAAADI. CDR3 length equals 15 residues. Germline trimming cut 8 bases from V and 7 bases from J; bases unmatched to any gene: 8.

This clonotype was detected ten times or more. The chain employs TRBV5-1 and TRBJ2-1; 9 positions match TRBD2. Trimming cost V 0 bases and J 1 base; bases outside gene matches: 5. CDR1 is SGHRS and CDR2 is YFSETQ in the germline V gene. The CDR3 extends over 17 amino acids. The CDR3 coding sequence is TGCGCCAGCAGCTTGGACGGACTAGCGAGTTCCTACAATGAGCAGTTCTTC. Protein product: CASSLDGLASSYNEQFF.

This clonotype has a count of ten or more. The gene calls are TRBV3-1 and TRBJ2-7; 7 nucleotides line up with TRBD1. The germline CDR1 and CDR2 sequences are LGHDT and YNNKEL (reference sequence). The ends lost 0 bases at V and 3 bases at J; junction bases unmatched: 5. The CDR3 extends over 15 amino acids. The CDR3 loop reads CASSQEGTAIYEQYF. The CDR3 DNA reads as TGTGCCAGCAGCCAAGAAGGGACAGCGATCTACGAGCAGTACTTC.

Remarks on this clonotype: Just one base apart from a much larger clone, this may be a read error. The V gene is TRBV29-1, the J gene TRBJ2-7, with 8 bases identical to TRBD1. The germline CDR1 and CDR2 sequences are SQVTM and ANQGSEA. CDR3 size: 13 residues. In DNA, the CDR3 is TGCATCGTCAAGACAGGGGTCCCTTTAGCGCAGTACTTC. Translated: CIVKTGVPLAQYF.

This clonotype has just a few counts. The chain joins TRBV20-1 to TRBJ2-4; the match to TRBD2 covers 15 bases. The V gene's germline CDR1 is DFQATT and CDR2 SNEGSKA (reference sequence). This CDR3 region has 19 residues. V was clipped by 3 bases and J by 2 bases; unmatched bases: 11. Here the CDR3 DNA reads TGCAGTGCTAGCCCCGGGACTAGCGGGAGGACGGGATCCAAAAACATTCAGTACTTC. Its translation: CSASPGTSGRTGSKNIQYF.

This clonotype came up a few times. This chain uses TRBV12-3 or TRBV12-4 with TRBJ2-7, with 10 bases matching TRBD1. Germline trimming cut 6 bases from V and 3 bases from J; bases unmatched to any gene: 8. The CDR3 extends over 15 amino acids. CDR3 sequence reads: CASSEGTGEYYEQYF. The CDR3 region has the DNA TGTGCCAGCAGCGAAGGGACAGGGGAATACTACGAGCAGTACTTC.

This clonotype was detected a few times. The chain recombines TRBV2 with TRBJ2-5; 12 bases agree with TRBD2. Trimming removed 3 bases from V and 5 bases from J; junction bases left unmatched: 7. Germline V gives CDR1 SNHLY, CDR2 FYNNEI. This CDR3 is built from 16 residues. The CDR3 nucleotides are TGTGCCAGCAGTGAGTTCACTAGCGGGAGGTCGGAGACCCAGTACTTC. Its protein is CASSEFTSGRSETQYF.